This entry is about one TCR beta chain. This entry belongs to a study of blood T cell repertoires in COVID-19. Produced via immunoSEQ multiplex PCR; TCRdb's table is partial and in-frame only. The data hold a few hundred thousand clones, with around 85% observed a single time. Each participant's cohort was designated according to participant-reported clinical history. The receptor was isolated from a woman aged 35 to 49 with acute COVID-19. Specimen: PBMCs or T cells enriched from blood (not recorded which).

The CDR3 reads CASSRGQGPQETQYF. Here the CDR3 DNA reads TGTGCCAGCAGCCGCGGACAGGGTCCACAAGAGACCCAGTACTTC. The chain uses TRBV7-2 and TRBJ2-5; 8 bases align to TRBD1. The CDR3 consists of 15 residues. The J segment lost 2 bases and the V segment lost 5 bases, leaving 7 bases of the junction unmatched. CDR1 and CDR2 (germline): SGHTA, FQGNSA.